This entry concerns a single T cell receptor (beta chain). CDR1 is MDHEN and CDR2 is SYDVKM in the germline V gene. Trimming shortened V by 2 bases and J by 7 bases, and 17 bases separated the two germline ends. The CDR3 covers 15 residues. Profiling relied on immunoSEQ multiplex PCR, and the TCRdb table lists in-frame clones only, not all of them. The sample holds hundreds of thousands of clones, roughly 86% seen once. This sample was included in a study of shared T cell receptors in the human thymus. This sample also appeared in a second study, on human thymus T cells. That paper states: Healthy Finnish infants having corrective surgery for congenital heart defects served as donors. The thymus tissue came from resections taken during corrective heart surgery. Thymic as well as blood repertoires seemed to favor certain V and J genes unevenly. Highly overlapping thymic repertoires among unrelated individuals were reported in related research.

Sequencing used thymocytes. The sequence was obtained from a boy less than two years old with a congenital heart defect. The rearrangement links TRBV28 to TRBJ1-1; D not resolved. This chain's CDR3 is CASSLGSKGAGEAFF. CDR3 bases: TGTGCCAGCAGTTTAGGGTCTAAGGGAGCGGGTGAAGCTTTCTTT.